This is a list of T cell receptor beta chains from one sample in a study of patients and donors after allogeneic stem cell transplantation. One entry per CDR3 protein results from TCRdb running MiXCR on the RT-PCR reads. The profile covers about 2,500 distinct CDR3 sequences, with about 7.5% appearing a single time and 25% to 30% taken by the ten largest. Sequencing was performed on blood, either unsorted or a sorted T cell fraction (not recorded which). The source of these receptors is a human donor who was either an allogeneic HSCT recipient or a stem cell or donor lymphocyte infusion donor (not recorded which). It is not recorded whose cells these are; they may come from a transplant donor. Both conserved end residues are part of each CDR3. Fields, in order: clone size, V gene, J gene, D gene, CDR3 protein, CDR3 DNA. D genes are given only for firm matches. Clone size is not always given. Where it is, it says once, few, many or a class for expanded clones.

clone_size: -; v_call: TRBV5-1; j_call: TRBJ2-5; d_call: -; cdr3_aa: CASSEGETQYF; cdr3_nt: TGCGCCAGCAGCGAAGGCGAGACCCAGTACTTC
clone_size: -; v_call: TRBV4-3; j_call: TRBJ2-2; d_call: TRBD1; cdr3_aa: CASSQDSQGAYELFF; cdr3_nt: TGCGCCAGCAGCCAAGACTCACAGGGGGCGTATGAGCTGTTTTTT
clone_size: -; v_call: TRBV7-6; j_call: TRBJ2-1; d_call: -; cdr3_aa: CASSMRDYNEQFF; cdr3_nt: TGTGCCAGCAGCATGCGGGATTACAATGAGCAGTTCTTC
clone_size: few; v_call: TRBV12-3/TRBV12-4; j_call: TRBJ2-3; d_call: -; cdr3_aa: CASTPRGLERYTQYF; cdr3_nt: TGTGCCAGCACCCCCCGGGGACTTGAGCGGTATACGCAGTATTTT
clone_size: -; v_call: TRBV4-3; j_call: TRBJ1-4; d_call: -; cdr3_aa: CASSQVREKLFF; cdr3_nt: TGCGCCAGCAGCCAAGTCCGGGAAAAACTGTTTTTT
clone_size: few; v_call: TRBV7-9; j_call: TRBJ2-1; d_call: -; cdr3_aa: CASSLGASYNEQFF; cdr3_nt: TGTGCCAGCAGCTTAGGGGCTAGCTACAATGAGCAGTTCTTC
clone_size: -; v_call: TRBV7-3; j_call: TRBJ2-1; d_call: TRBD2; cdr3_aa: CASSLGSGTINEQFF; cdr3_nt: TGTGCCAGCAGCTTAGGATCCGGGACTATCAATGAGCAGTTCTTC
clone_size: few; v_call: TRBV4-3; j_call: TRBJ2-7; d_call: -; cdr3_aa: CASSQELGDTEQYF; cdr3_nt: TGCGCCAGCAGCCAAGAACTGGGGGACACCGAGCAGTACTTC
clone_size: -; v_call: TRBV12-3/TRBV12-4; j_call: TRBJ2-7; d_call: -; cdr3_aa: CASRPRIGDYEQYF; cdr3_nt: TGTGCCAGCAGGCCCCGGATCGGGGACTACGAGCAGTACTTC
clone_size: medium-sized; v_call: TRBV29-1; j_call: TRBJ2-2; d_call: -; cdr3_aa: CSVGKNTGELFF; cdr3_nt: TGCAGCGTTGGAAAGAACACCGGGGAGCTGTTTTTT
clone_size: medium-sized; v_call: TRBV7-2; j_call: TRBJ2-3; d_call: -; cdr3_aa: CASSFWRGGDTQYF; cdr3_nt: TGTGCCAGCAGCTTTTGGAGGGGTGGAGATACGCAGTATTTT
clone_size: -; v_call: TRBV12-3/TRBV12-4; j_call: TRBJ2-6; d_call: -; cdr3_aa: CASSLDSGANVLTF; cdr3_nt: TGTGCCAGCAGTCTTGACTCTGGGGCCAACGTCCTGACTTTC
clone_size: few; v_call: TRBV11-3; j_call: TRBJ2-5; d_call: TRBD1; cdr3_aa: CASSLSRGRETQYF; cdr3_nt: TGTGCCAGCAGCTTATCCAGGGGGCGCGAGACCCAGTACTTC
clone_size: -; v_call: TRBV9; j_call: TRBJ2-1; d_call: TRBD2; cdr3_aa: CASSVVSGASYNEQFF; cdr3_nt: TGTGCCAGCAGCGTAGTTAGCGGGGCCTCCTACAATGAGCAGTTCTTC
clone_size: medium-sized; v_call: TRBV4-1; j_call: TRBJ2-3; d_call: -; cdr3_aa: CASSSLAFSTDTQYF; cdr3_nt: TGCGCCAGCAGCTCTCTAGCGTTCAGCACAGATACGCAGTATTTT
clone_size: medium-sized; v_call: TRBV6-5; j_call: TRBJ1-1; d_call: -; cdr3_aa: CASSYSGGSTEAFF; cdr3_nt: TGTGCCAGCAGTTACTCTGGGGGGAGCACTGAAGCTTTCTTT
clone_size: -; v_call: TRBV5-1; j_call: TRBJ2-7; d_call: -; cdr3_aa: CASSLEDPSSYEQYF; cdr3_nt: TGCGCCAGCAGCTTGGAAGACCCAAGCTCCTACGAGCAGTACTTC
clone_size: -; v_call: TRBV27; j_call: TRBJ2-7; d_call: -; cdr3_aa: CASRLSFAYEQYF; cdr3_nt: TGTGCCAGCAGGTTAAGTTTCGCCTACGAGCAGTACTTC
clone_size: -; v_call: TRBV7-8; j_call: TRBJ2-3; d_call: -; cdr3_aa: CASSGYADTQYF; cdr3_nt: TGTGCCAGCAGCGGATACGCAGATACGCAGTATTTT
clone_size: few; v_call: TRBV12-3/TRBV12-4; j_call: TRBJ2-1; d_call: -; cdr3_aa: CASVPNQYNEQFF; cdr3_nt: TGTGCCAGCGTCCCGAACCAGTACAATGAGCAGTTCTTC
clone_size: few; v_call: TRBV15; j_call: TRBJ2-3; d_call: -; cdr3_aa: CATSRESIGDTQYF; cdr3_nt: TGTGCCACCAGCAGAGAGAGCATAGGAGATACGCAGTATTTT
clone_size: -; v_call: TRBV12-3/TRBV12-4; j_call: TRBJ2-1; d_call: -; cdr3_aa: CASARAYNEQFF; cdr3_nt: TGTGCCAGCGCCAGGGCCTACAATGAGCAGTTCTTC
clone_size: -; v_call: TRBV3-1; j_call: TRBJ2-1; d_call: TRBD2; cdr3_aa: CASSQGLDVNEQFF; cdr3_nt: TGTGCCAGCAGCCAGGGACTAGATGTCAATGAGCAGTTCTTC
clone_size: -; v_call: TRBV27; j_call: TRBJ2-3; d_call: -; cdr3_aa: CASSLPPGRGETDTQYF; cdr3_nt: TGTGCCAGCAGTTTACCCCCGGGGCGTGGGGAGACAGATACGCAGTATTTT
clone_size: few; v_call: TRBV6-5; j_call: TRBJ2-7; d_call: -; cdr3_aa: CASSYAPGYEQYF; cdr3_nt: TGTGCCAGCAGTTACGCTCCCGGCTACGAGCAGTACTTC
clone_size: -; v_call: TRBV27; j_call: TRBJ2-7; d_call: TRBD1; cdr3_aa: CASSSLAIGQGDEQYF; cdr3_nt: TGTGCCAGCAGTTCCCTGGCTATCGGACAGGGGGACGAGCAGTACTTC
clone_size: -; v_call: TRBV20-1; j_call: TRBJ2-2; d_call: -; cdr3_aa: CSARDTELFF; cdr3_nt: TGCAGTGCTAGAGATACGGAGCTGTTTTTT
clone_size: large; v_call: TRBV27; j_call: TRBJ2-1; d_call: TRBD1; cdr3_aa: CASSLTGYNEQFF; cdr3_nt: TGTGCCAGCAGCTTGACAGGGTACAATGAGCAGTTCTTC
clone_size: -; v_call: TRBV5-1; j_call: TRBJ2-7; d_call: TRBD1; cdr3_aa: CASSLRQGVEYEQYF; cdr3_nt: TGCGCCAGCAGCTTGCGCCAGGGGGTAGAGTACGAGCAGTACTTC
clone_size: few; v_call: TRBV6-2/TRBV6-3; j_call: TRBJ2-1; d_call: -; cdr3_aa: CATSAGGNEQFF; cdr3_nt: TGTGCCACCTCCGCCGGGGGCAATGAGCAGTTCTTC
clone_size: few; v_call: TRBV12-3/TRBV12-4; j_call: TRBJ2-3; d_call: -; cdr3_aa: CASSLGSPSTDTQYF; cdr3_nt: TGTGCCAGCAGTTTAGGTAGCCCCAGCACAGATACGCAGTATTTT
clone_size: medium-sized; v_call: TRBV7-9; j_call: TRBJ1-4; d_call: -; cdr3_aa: CASSFGRELFF; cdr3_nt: TGTGCCAGCAGCTTTGGAAGGGAACTGTTTTTT
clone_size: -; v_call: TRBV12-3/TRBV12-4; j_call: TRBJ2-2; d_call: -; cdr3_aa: CASSFVGLINTGELFF; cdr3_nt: TGTGCCAGCAGTTTCGTGGGGCTGATTAACACCGGGGAGCTGTTTTTT
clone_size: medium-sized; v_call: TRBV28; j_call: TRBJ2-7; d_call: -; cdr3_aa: CASSFVDRSSYEQYF; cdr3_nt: TGTGCCAGCAGTTTCGTGGACAGAAGCTCCTACGAGCAGTACTTC
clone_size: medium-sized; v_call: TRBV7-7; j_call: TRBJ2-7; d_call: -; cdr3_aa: CASSFYEQYF; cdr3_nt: TGTGCCAGCAGCTTTTACGAGCAGTACTTC
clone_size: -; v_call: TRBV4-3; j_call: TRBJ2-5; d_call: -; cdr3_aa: CASSQDREETQYF; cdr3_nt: TGCGCCAGCAGCCAAGACCGGGAAGAGACCCAGTACTTC
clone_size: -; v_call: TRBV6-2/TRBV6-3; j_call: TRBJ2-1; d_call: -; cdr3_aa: CASSPRDIRNEQFF; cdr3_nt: TGTGCCAGCAGTCCCCGGGACATCCGGAATGAGCAGTTCTTC
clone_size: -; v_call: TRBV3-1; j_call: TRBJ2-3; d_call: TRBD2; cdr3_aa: CASSQVARPLGGGRPRWNTQYF; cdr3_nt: TGTGCCAGCAGCCAAGTGGCTCGGCCCTTGGGAGGCGGGAGGCCCCGGTGGAATACGCAGTATTTT
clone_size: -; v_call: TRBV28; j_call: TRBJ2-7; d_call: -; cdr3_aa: CASSADEYEQYF; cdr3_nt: TGTGCCAGCAGTGCGGACGAATACGAGCAGTACTTC
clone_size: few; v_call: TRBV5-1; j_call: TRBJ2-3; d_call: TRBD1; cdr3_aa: CASSRTGDSTDTQYF; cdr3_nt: TGCGCCAGCAGCCGGACAGGAGATAGCACAGATACGCAGTATTTT
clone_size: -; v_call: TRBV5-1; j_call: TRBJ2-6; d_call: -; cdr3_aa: CASSLVVSGANVLTF; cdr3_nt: TGCGCCAGCAGCTTGGTTGTCTCTGGGGCCAACGTCCTGACTTTC
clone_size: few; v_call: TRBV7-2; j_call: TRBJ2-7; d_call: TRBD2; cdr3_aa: CASSLGALAAPVF; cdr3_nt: TGTGCCAGCAGCTTAGGGGCTCTAGCGGCCCCTGTCTTC
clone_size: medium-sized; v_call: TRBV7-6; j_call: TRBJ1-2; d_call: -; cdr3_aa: CASSSSPGYGYTF; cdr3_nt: TGTGCCAGCAGCTCATCTCCGGGGTATGGCTACACCTTC
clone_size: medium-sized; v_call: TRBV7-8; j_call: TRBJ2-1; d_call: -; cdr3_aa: CASSASLAREQFF; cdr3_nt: TGTGCCAGCAGCGCCTCCCTAGCGAGAGAGCAGTTCTTC
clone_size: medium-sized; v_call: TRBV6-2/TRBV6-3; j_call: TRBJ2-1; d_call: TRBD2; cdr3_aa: CASSWERERPPNEQFF; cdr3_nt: TGTGCCAGCAGTTGGGAGCGGGAGAGACCCCCCAATGAGCAGTTCTTC
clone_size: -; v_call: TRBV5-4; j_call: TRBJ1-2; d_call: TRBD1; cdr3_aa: CASRYRGRDGYTF; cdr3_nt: TGTGCCAGCAGATACAGGGGGCGTGATGGCTACACCTTC
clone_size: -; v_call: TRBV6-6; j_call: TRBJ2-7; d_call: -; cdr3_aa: CASSSGDRATSKGYEQYF; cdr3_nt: TGTGCCAGCAGTAGCGGAGACAGAGCTACAAGTAAAGGCTACGAGCAGTACTTC
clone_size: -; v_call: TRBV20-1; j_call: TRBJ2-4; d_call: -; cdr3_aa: CSALSGKNIQYF; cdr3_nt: TGCAGTGCTCTCTCTGGCAAAAACATTCAGTACTTC
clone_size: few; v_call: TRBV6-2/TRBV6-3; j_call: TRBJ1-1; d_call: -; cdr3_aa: CASSNSVMALDFF; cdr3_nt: TGTGCCAGCAGTAATTCTGTTATGGCGCTCGATTTCTTT
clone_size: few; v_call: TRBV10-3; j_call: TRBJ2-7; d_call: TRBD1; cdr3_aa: CAISDRTGSIEQYF; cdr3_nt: TGTGCCATCAGTGACCGGACAGGGTCAATCGAGCAGTACTTC
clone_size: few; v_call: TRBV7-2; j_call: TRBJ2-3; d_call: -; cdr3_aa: CASSHGQFALSNTQYF; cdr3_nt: TGTGCCAGCAGCCACGGACAGTTTGCCCTCAGTAATACGCAGTATTTT
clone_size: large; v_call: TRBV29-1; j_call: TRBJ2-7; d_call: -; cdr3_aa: CSVASGSYEQYF; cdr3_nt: TGCAGCGTTGCATCCGGCAGCTACGAGCAGTACTTC
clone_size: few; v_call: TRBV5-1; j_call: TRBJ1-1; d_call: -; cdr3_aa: CASSITVNTEAFF; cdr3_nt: TGCGCCAGCAGCATAACAGTGAACACTGAAGCTTTCTTT
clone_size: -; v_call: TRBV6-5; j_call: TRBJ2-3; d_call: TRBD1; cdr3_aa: CASSGGQGADTQYF; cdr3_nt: TGTGCCAGCAGCGGGGGACAGGGAGCAGATACGCAGTATTTT